The 5 T cell receptor beta chains listed next were all sequenced from one sample in a study of blood T cell repertoires in COVID-19. This table comes from immunoSEQ multiplex PCR, and its TCRdb copy is limited to in-frame clones, with some not included. The sample consists of 350,000 or so clones, around nine tenths of them appearing once. The sequencing input was PBMCs or T cells enriched from blood (not recorded which). These receptors came from a woman aged 30 to 39 who had been exposed to COVID-19.

This clone was recorded a few times. The chain uses TRBV7-8 and TRBJ2-7; TRBD1 matches 7 bases. From germline, CDR1 is SGHVS and CDR2 FQNEAQ. CDR3 length: 13 residues. After removal of 1 base from V and 13 bases from J, the junction contained 10 bases not matched to a gene. The CDR3 DNA reads TGTGCCAGCAGCTTAGGATTGGGACAGCGCGCTTACTTC. Protein: CASSLGLGQRAYF.

This chain links TRBV12-5 with TRBJ1-1; 8 bases map to TRBD1. Germline V lookup: CDR1 LGHNT, CDR2 FRNRAP. CDR3 length: 16 residues. V dropped 7 bases and J dropped 2; count of bases not matched to a gene: 12. The chain's CDR3 is CASALPQAGGNTEAFF. CDR3 DNA sequence: TGTGCTAGTGCCCTCCCCCAGGCAGGGGGCAACACTGAAGCTTTCTTT. The variable domain in full, completed from reference TRBV12-5 and TRBJ1-1, reads DARVTQTPRHKVTEMGQEVTMRCQPILGHNTVFWYRQTMMQGLELLAYFRNRAPLDDSGMPKDRFSAEMPDATLATLKIQPSEPRDSAVYFCASALPQAGGNTEAFFGQGTRLTVV.

V is TRBV5-1 and J is TRBJ2-6; TRBD1 aligns across 7 bases. This CDR3 has 16 amino acids. Unmatched junction bases numbered 4, after V lost 4 bases and J lost 0 bases. CDR1 SGHRS and CDR2 YFSETQ come from the germline V gene. CDR3 region: CASSQQGISGANVLTF. CDR3 in DNA: TGCGCCAGCAGCCAACAGGGGATCTCTGGGGCCAACGTCCTGACTTTC. Looking up the rest from reference TRBV5-1 and TRBJ2-6 gives the full variable domain: KAGVTQTPRYLIKTRGQQVTLSCSPISGHRSVSWYQQTPGQGLQFLFEYFSETQRNKGNFPGRFSGRQFSNSRSEMNVSTLELGDSALYLCASSQQGISGANVLTFGAGSRLTVL.

The gene calls are TRBV19 and TRBJ1-5; the D is unclear. CDR1 and CDR2 (germline): LNHDA, SQIVND (reference sequence). The CDR3 loop spans 14 amino acids. With 3 bases removed from V and 0 bases from J, the gap between germline ends came to 6 bases. This chain's CDR3 is CASSMTFSNQPQHF. The CDR3 DNA follows: TGTGCCAGTAGTATGACATTTAGCAATCAGCCCCAGCATTTT.

The J gene is TRBJ1-1, the V gene TRBV11-3; D call uncertain. V was shortened by 3 bases and J by 4 bases, with 12 bases between the two germline ends. This CDR3 comprises 14 residues. Germline CDR1 is SGHNT and CDR2 is YENEEA. CDR3 loop: CASSFEAVGTEAFF. The DNA of the CDR3 is TGTGCCAGCAGCTTTGAGGCAGTTGGCACTGAAGCTTTCTTT.